The TCR beta chain under discussion was sequenced for a study of tissue T cells after allogeneic stem cell transplantation. Study-level background: Gastrointestinal graft-versus-host disease was present in all patients, each treated with several therapy lines. Smaller viable blood or marrow samples skipped sorting for direct DNA extraction.

CDR3 sequences, V/J genes, frequencies and template counts came from survey-depth TCRbeta sequencing. Clones were sequenced by immunoSEQ multiplex PCR, and TCRdb holds only the in-frame ones, with some missing. The table shows approximately 30,000 clones, with 65% to 90% occurring only once. Overall study results and limits: This small cohort was clinically heterogeneous, and sampling depth was a limitation.

Points on this clone: Its specificity is not known.

Germline CDR1 is SGHRS and CDR2 is YFSETQ. V lost 2 bases to trimming and J lost 0 bases, with 8 bases between them. The CDR3 spans 14 residues. The chain couples TRBV5-1 to TRBJ2-5, with a weak D call TRBD2 (5 bases). The sequence derives from a woman between 18 and 50 years old who later had graft-versus-host disease after an allogeneic stem cell transplant. The starting material was blood, obtained before transplantation. CDR3 loop: CASSFSGNQETQYF. CDR3 in DNA: TGCGCCAGCAGCTTTTCCGGGAACCAAGAGACCCAGTACTTC.